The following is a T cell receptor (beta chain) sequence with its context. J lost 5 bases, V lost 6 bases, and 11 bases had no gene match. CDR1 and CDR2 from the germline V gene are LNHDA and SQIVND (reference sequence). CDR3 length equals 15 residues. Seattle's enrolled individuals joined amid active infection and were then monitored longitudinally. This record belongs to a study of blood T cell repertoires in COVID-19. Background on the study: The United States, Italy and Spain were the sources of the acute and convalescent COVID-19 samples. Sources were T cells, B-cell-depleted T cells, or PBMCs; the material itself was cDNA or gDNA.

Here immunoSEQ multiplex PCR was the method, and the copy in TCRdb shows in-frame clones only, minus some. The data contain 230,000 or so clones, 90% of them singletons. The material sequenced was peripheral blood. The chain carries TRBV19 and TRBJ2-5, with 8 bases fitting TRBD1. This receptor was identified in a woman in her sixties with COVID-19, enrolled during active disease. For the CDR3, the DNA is TGTGCCAGTAGCCTAGGGCGAAACAGGGGGGAGACCCAGTACTTC. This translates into CASSLGRNRGETQYF.